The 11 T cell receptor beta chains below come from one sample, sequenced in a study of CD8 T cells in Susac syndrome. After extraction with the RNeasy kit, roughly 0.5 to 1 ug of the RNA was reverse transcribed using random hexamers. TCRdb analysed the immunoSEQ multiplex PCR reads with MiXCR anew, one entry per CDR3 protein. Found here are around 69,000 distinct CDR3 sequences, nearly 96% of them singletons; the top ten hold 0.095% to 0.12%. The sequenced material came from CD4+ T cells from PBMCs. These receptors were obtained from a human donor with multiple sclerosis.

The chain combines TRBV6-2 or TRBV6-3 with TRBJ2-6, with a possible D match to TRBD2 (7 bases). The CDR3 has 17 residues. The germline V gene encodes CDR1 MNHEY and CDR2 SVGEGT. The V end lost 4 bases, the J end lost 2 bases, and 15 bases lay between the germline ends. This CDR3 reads CASSSSSGGAGANVLTF. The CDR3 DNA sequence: TGTGCCAGCAGTTCCTCCTCGGGGGGCGCTGGGGCCAACGTCCTGACTTTC.

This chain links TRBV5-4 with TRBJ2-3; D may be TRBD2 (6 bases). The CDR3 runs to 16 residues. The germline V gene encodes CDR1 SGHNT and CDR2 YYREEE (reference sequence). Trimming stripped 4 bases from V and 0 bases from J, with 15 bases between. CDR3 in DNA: TGTGCCAGCAGCCCCGCGTGGCGGGGTAGCACAGATACGCAGTATTTT. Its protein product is CASSPAWRGSTDTQYF.

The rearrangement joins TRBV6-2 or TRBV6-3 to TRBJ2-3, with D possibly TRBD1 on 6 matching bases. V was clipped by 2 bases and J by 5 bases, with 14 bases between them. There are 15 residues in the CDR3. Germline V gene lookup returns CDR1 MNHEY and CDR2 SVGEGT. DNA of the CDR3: TGTGCCAGCAGTTACACCCAGGGGCCGGGAGATACGCAGTATTTT. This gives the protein CASSYTQGPGDTQYF.

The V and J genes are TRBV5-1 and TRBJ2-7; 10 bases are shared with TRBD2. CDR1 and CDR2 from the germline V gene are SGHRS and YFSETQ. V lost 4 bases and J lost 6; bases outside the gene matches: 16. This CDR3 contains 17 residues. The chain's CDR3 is CASSRLAGVAGEGEQYF. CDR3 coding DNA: TGCGCCAGCAGCAGGCTAGCGGGGGTCGCCGGGGAAGGCGAGCAGTACTTC.

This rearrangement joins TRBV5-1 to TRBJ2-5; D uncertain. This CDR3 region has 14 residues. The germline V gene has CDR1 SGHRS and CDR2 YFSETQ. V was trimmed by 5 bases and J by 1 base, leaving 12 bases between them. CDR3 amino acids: CASSLLGSQETQYF. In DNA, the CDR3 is TGCGCCAGCAGTCTTCTGGGCAGCCAAGAGACCCAGTACTTC.

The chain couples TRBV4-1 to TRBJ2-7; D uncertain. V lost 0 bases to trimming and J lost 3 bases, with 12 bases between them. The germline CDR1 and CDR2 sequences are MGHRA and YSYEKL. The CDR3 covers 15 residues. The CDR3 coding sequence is TGCGCCAGCAGCCAAGAACAGCGAAGAGTCTACGAGCAGTACTTC. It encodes CASSQEQRRVYEQYF.

The DNA of the CDR3 is TGTGCCAGCAGCCAAACAGGGGCCTATGGCTACACCTTC. Protein product: CASSQTGAYGYTF. The chain combines TRBV11-3 with TRBJ1-2, with 7 bases that match TRBD1. The CDR3 is 13 amino acids. The germline V gene encodes CDR1 SGHNT and CDR2 YENEEA. The V gene end was trimmed by 5 bases and the J gene end by 4 bases; junction bases not matched to a gene: 4.

CDR3 nucleotide sequence: TGTGCCAGCAGCCAAGATCCGGGACAGACTAATTCACCCCTCCACTTT. Translating it yields CASSQDPGQTNSPLHF. The V and J genes are TRBV3-1 and TRBJ1-6, with TRBD1 matching over 7 bases. Trimming at V came to 0 bases and at J to 6 bases, leaving 5 bases not matched to a gene. The CDR3 runs to 16 residues. Looked up from germline, CDR1 is LGHDT and CDR2 is YNNKEL (reference sequence).

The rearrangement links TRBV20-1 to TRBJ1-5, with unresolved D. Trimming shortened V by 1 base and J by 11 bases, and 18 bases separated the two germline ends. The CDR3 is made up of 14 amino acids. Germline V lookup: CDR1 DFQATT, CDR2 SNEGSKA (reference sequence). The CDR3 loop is CSARGDNQVGAQHF. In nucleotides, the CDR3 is TGCAGTGCTAGAGGAGATAACCAGGTCGGGGCCCAGCATTTT.

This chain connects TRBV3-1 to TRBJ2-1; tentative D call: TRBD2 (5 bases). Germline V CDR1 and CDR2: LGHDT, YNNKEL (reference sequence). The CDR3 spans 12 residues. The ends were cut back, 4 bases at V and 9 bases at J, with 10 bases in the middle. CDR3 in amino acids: CASSPGFGEQFF. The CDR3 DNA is TGTGCCAGCAGCCCGGGGTTCGGTGAGCAGTTCTTC.

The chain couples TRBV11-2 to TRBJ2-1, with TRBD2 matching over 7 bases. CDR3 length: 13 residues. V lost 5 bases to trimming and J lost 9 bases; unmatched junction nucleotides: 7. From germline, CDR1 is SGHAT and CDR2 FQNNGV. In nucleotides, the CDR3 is TGTGCCAGCAGCCCCGGACTAGTCGGTGAGCAGTTCTTC. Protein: CASSPGLVGEQFF.